This is a list of T cell receptor beta chains from one sample in a study of T cell repertoires in cytomegalovirus infection. MiXCR was run by TCRdb on the reads, yielding one entry per CDR3 protein. Of approximately 250,000 distinct CDR3 sequences in the sample, about 23% were seen once. The specimen was CD8+ T cells from PBMCs. The source is a human donor in good health (CMV status not recorded). Some clones in this sample may be carry-over from other donors' samples. The CDR3 runs from the conserved cysteine through the conserved F or W. D genes are given only for firm matches. Part of the rows lack a size; the others show once, few, many or a class for expanded clones.

TRBJ2-2 | few | TRBV28 | TRBD2 | CASSLLAGGLTGELFF | TGTGCCAGCAGTTTATTGGCGGGGGGGCTCACCGGGGAGCTGTTTTTT
TRBJ2-3 | few | TRBV5-1 | - | CASSSHDEGRGDTQYF | TGCGCCAGCAGCTCCCACGACGAGGGCAGGGGAGATACGCAGTATTTT
TRBJ1-5 | - | TRBV7-9 | - | CASSFLSGPQHF | TGTGCCAGCAGCTTTTTGAGCGGGCCCCAGCATTTT
TRBJ2-1 | - | TRBV7-9 | TRBD2 | CAIGTSWGADDNEQFF | TGTGCCATCGGGACTAGCTGGGGGGCCGATGACAATGAGCAGTTCTTC
TRBJ1-5 | once | TRBV25-1 | - | CGSSQGAGPQHF | TGTGGCAGTTCACAGGGTGCGGGGCCCCAGCATTTT
TRBJ1-1 | - | TRBV7-8 | TRBD1 | CASSLDRVDTEAFF | TGTGCCAGCAGCTTGGACAGGGTTGACACTGAAGCTTTCTTT
TRBJ2-2 | - | TRBV2 | TRBD2 | CASSRSGGSNTGELFF | TGTGCCAGCAGTCGTAGCGGGGGGTCGAACACCGGGGAGCTGTTTTTT
TRBJ2-1 | few | TRBV20-1 | - | CSASPPFGEYNEQFF | TGCAGTGCTAGCCCCCCGTTTGGGGAATACAATGAGCAGTTCTTC
TRBJ2-5 | - | TRBV4-2 | TRBD2 | CASSQEGLAGVQETQYF | TGTGCCAGCAGCCAAGAGGGTCTAGCGGGGGTCCAAGAGACCCAGTACTTC
TRBJ1-1 | - | TRBV2 | - | CASAPGQIEAFF | TGTGCCAGCGCCCCGGGGCAGATTGAAGCTTTCTTT
TRBJ2-3 | many | TRBV7-2 | TRBD2 | CASSFELAGVGTDTQYF | TGTGCCAGCAGCTTTGAACTAGCGGGGGTTGGCACAGATACGCAGTATTTT